The 3 T cell receptor beta chains reported below all come from one sample, sequenced in a study of cytomegalovirus exposure and HLA in healthy donors. The repertoire was sequenced with immunoSEQ multiplex PCR; TCRdb's copy has only in-frame clones and lacks some. Altogether 100,000 to 150,000 clones are present, roughly 89% being singletons, with the ten largest covering 1% to 1.5%. The sample was PBMCs. Every receptor here comes from a woman aged 18 to 35 in good health and CMV-seronegative.

The chain joins TRBV7-9 to TRBJ1-3, with D perhaps matching TRBD1 (6 bases). This CDR3 spans 15 amino acids. CDR1 SEHNR and CDR2 FQNEAQ come from the germline V gene (reference sequence). The V end lost 5 bases, the J end lost 2 bases, and 13 bases lay between the germline ends. This chain's CDR3 is CASSPDWGPGNTIYF. CDR3 nucleotides: TGTGCCAGCAGCCCTGATTGGGGGCCTGGAAACACCATATATTTT.

CDR3 nucleotide sequence: TGTGCCAGTAAAACCGGGGGGAACACTGAAGCTTTCTTT. Amino acid sequence: CASKTGGNTEAFF. The chain carries TRBV19 and TRBJ1-1, with D perhaps matching TRBD1 (5 bases). This CDR3 contains 13 residues. Per germline, CDR1 LNHDA and CDR2 SQIVND (reference sequence). V was shortened by 7 bases and J by 1 base, with 10 bases between the two germline ends.

This chain connects TRBV2 to TRBJ1-1, with 7 bases identical to TRBD1. The CDR3 has 11 residues. J gave up 6 bases and V 8 bases, and 3 bases lay outside the gene matches. Germline V gene lookup returns CDR1 SNHLY and CDR2 FYNNEI. The CDR3 nucleotides read TGTGCCAGCCGACAGGGCCCTGAAGCTTTCTTT. Its translation: CASRQGPEAFF.